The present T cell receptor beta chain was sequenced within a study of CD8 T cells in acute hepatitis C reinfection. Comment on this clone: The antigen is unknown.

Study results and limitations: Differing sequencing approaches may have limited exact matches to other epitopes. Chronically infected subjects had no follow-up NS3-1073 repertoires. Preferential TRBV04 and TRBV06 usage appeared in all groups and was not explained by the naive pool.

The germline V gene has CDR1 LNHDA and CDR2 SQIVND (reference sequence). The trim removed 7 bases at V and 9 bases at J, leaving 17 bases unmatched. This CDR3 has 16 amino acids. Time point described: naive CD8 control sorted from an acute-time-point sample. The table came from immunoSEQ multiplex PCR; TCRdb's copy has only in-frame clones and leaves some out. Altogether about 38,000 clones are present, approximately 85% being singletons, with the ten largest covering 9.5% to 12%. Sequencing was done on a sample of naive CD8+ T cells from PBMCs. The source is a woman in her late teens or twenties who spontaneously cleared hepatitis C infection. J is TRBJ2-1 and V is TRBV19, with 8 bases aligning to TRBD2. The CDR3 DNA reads TGTGCCAGTATAGGGGCCATAGGACTAGCTGGGGGTGAGCAGTTCTTC. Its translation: CASIGAIGLAGGEQFF.